This TCR beta chain derives from a study of type 1 regulatory T cells. Study information: T-allo10 is an in vitro-generated, Tr1-enriched CD4 T cell product specific for alloantigen.

CDR3 length: 13 residues. The V end lost 6 bases, the J end lost 0 bases, and 8 bases lay between the germline ends. The graft donor-derived T-allo10 cells reportedly recognize host alloantigens, are anergic, and suppress alloantigen-specifically. With respect to this clonotype: The antigen remains unidentified.

TCRdb passed the reads through MiXCR, listing each CDR3 protein once. This sample has over 55,000 distinct CDR3 sequences, with 63% found just once. This sequence was found in a human donor in good health. The chain combines TRBV12-3 or TRBV12-4 with TRBJ2-5, with a weak D call TRBD1 (6 bases). Material for sequencing was cultured T cells, either the whole culture or a sorted T cell fraction (not recorded which). Subset described: Tr1-enriched cell product generated in vitro against host alloantigens. The CDR3 region is CASSRQDQETQYF. For the CDR3, the DNA is TGTGCCAGCAGCAGACAGGACCAAGAGACCCAGTACTTC.